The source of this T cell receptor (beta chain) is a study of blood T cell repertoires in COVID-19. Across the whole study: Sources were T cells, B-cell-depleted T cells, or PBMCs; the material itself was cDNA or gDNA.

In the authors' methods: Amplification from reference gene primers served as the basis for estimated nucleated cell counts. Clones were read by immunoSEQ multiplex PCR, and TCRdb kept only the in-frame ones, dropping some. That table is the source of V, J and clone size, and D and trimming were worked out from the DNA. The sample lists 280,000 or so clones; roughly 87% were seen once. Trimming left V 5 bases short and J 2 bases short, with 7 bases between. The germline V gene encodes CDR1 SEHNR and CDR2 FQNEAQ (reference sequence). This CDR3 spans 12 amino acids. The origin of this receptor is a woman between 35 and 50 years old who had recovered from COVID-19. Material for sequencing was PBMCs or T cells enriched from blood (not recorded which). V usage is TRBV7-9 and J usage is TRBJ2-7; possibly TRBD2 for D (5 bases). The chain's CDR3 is CASSHGTYEQYF. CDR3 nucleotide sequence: TGTGCCAGCAGCCACGGGACCTACGAGCAGTACTTC.